This TCR beta chain was profiled in a study of response to subunit inactivated influenza vaccine. TCRdb itself ran the RT-PCR reads through MiXCR, one entry per CDR3 protein. The sample consists of 610,000 or so distinct CDR3 sequences, 14% of them appearing once. This clonotype has just a few counts. Its matching antigen is unknown. General study points: Seasonal influenza vaccination, on each occasion, was suggested by the authors to recruit few new T cells.

Trimming cost V 1 base and J 3 bases, with 16 bases left between them. The CDR3 has 17 residues. Germline CDR1 is LGHDT and CDR2 is YNNKEL (reference sequence). The receptor comes from a man aged 50 to 59 who received an inactivated influenza vaccine. The sequencing here drew on PBMCs from blood, taken roughly 12 days after vaccination. The chain is built from TRBV3-1 and TRBJ1-5; no definite D call. In DNA form, the CDR3 reads TGTGCCAGCAGCCAAGTCGAAAGGCCAGTATACAATCAGCCCCAGCATTTT. Its translation: CASSQVERPVYNQPQHF. Complete variable domain (other parts from reference TRBV3-1 and TRBJ1-5): DTAVSQTPKYLVTQMGNDKSIKCEQNLGHDTMYWYKQDSKKFLKIMFSYNNKELIINETVPNRFSPKSPDKAHLNLHINSLELGDSAVYFCASSQVERPVYNQPQHFGDGTRLSIL.